This T cell receptor beta chain was recovered during a study of blood T cell repertoires in COVID-19. Study at large: Nucleic acid was either cDNA or gDNA, and it came from T cells, B-cell-depleted T cells, or PBMCs.

In the authors' methods: Counts of nucleated cells, estimated from reference gene primer amplification, were obtained. The assay was immunoSEQ multiplex PCR, and TCRdb's table has in-frame clones only and misses some. V, J and clone size reflect that table, while D and trimming were determined from the DNA. This table has more than 80,000 clones, roughly 82% appearing once. The CDR3 runs to 15 residues. The V end lost 5 bases, the J end lost 10 bases, and 18 bases lay between the germline ends. Germline V gene data show CDR1 as SGHTA and CDR2 as FQGNSA. The sequence was obtained from a woman older than 75 with active or convalescent COVID-19. Sequencing was done on a sample of peripheral blood. V is TRBV7-2 and J is TRBJ1-6; D is possibly TRBD1 (6 bases). The CDR3 sequence: CASSHSGEIPSPLHF. In nucleotides, the CDR3 is TGTGCCAGCAGCCATTCAGGGGAGATTCCCTCACCCCTCCACTTT.